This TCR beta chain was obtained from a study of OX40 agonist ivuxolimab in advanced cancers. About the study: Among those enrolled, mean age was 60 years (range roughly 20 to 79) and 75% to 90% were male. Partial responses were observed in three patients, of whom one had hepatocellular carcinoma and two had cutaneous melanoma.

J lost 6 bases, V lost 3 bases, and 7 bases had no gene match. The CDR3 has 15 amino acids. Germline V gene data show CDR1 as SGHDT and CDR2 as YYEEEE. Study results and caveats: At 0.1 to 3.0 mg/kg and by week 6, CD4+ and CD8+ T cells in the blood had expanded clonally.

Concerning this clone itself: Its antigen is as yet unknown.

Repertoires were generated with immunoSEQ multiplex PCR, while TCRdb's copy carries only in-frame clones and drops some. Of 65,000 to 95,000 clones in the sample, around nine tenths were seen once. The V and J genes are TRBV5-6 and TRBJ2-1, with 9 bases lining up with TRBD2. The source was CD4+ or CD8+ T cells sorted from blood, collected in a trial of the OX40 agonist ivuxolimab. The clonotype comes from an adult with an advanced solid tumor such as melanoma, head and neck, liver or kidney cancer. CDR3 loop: CASSWGAGGPNEQFF. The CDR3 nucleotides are TGTGCCAGCAGCTGGGGAGCGGGGGGACCCAATGAGCAGTTCTTC.